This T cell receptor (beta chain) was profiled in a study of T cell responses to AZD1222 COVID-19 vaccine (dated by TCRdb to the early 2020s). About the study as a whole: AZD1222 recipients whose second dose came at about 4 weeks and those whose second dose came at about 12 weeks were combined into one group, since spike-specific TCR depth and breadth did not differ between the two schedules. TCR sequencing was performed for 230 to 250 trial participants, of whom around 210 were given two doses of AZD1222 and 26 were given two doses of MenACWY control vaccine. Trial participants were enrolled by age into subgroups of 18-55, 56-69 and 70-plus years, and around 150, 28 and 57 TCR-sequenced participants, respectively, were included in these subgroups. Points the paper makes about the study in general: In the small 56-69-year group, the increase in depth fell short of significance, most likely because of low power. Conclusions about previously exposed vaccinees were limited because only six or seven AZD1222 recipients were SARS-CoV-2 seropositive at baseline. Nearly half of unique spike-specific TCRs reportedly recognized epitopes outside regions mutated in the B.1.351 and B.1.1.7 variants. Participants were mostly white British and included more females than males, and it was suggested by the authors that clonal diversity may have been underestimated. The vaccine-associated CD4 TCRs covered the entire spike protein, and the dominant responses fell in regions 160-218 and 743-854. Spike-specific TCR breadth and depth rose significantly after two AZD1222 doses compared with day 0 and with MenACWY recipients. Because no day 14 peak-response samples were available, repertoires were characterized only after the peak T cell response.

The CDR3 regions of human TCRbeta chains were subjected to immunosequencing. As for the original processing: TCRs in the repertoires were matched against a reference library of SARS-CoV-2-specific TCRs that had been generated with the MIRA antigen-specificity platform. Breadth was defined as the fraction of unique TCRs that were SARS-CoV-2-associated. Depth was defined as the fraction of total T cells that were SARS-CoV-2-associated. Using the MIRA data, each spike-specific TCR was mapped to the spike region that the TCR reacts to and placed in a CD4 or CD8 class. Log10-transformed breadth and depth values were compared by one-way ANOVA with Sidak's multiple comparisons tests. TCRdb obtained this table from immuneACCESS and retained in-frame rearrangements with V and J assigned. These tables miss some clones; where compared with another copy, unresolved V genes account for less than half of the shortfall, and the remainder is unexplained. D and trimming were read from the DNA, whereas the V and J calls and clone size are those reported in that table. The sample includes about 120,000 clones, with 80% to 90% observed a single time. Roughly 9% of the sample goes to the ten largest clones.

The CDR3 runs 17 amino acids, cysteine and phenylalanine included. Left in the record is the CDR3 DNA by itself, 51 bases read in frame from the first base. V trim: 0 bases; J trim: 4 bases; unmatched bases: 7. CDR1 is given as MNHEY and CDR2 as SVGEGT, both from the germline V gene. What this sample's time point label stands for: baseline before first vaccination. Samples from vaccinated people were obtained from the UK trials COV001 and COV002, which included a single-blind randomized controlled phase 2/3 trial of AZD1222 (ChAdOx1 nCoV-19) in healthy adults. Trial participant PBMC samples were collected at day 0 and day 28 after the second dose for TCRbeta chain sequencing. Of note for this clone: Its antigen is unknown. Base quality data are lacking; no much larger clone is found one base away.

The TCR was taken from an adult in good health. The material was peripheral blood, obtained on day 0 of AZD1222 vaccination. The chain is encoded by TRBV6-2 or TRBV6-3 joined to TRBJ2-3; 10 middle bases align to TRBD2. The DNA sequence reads TGTGCCAGCAGTTACTCGATGGCCCTAGCGGGAGCAGATACGCAGTATTTT. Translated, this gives CASSYSMALAGADTQYF.